This TCR beta chain was retrieved from a study of T cells in Graves' hyperthyroidism and ophthalmopathy. Germline CDR1 MGHRA, CDR2 YSYEKL. Trimming cost V 3 bases and J 0 bases, with 14 bases left between them. The CDR3 spans 16 residues. Amplified TCR beta CDR3 regions derived from RNA transcripts. The HTBI primer set was used in a first-round RT-PCR of the TCR CDR3. TCRdb reprocessed the multiplex PCR reads via MiXCR and lists one record per CDR3 protein. The sample has about 320,000 distinct CDR3 sequences, about 15% seen once; the top ten hold approximately 35%. The table lists this clonotype with a few counts. Its cognate antigen is unknown. Study observations and caveats: Most thyroid-expanded clonotypes above 0.001 were also found in blood.

The rearrangement joins TRBV4-1 to TRBJ2-5; D uncertain. This clonotype was obtained from a man aged 30 to 45 with Graves' hyperthyroidism. Input material: blood. DNA for the CDR3: TGCGCCAGCAGCCATAGTCCAGGCGAGTACCAAGAGACCCAGTACTTC. It is translated as CASSHSPGEYQETQYF.